This T cell receptor beta chain was captured by sequencing in a study of patients and donors after allogeneic stem cell transplantation. TCRdb independently ran MiXCR on the RT-PCR reads; one entry per CDR3 protein. The sample carries a few hundred thousand distinct CDR3 sequences, around 41% recorded once. With regard to this clonotype: The junction and the germline gene differ at one end; a read error may be behind it.

Germline CDR1 is MNHEY and CDR2 is SVGAGI. The CDR3 sequence is 16 residues long. This TCR was sampled from a human donor who was either an allogeneic HSCT recipient or a stem cell or donor lymphocyte infusion donor (not recorded which). It is not recorded whose cells these are; they may come from a transplant donor. The rearrangement links TRBV6-5 to TRBJ1-5; D uncertain. Sequences were obtained from blood, either unsorted or a sorted T cell fraction (not recorded which). The CDR3 protein is CVSSPRQAYSNQPQHF. For the CDR3, the DNA is TGTGTCAGCAGTCCACGGCAGGCTTATAGCAATCAGCCCCAGCATTTT.